The text below deals with one TCR beta chain. As yet, its antigen is unknown. The record originates from a study of Ad26.COV2.S vaccination and SARS-CoV-2 variants. Study-wide background: The vaccine Ad26.COV2.S was put into the muscle once, or twice with 56 days between.

Study-wide points: Vaccinated individuals (as opposed to placebo recipients) had higher spike-specific TCR breadth.

Profiling relied on immunoSEQ multiplex PCR, and the TCRdb table lists in-frame clones only, not all of them. The data contain roughly 500,000 clones, about 88% of them singletons. This sample's treatment: around 19 received Ad26.COV2.S at low or high dose, single or two shots; about 5 received placebo; per-sample allocation not given. Day 63 following the first vaccine or placebo injection was when the samples were taken. V lost 6 bases, J lost 0 bases, and 17 bases lay in between. The germline CDR1 and CDR2 sequences are KGHSH and LQKENI. This CDR3 spans 16 amino acids. The chain combines TRBV18 with TRBJ1-1; D is ambiguous. The receptor was derived from a person aged 18-65 years who received the Ad26.COV2.S COVID-19 vaccine or a placebo. The sequences come from peripheral blood, collected in a trial of Ad26.COV2.S vaccine versus placebo. CDR3 coding DNA: TGTGCCAGCTCTAATCGGTTTGTCGGTTTGAACACTGAAGCTTTCTTT. This codes for CASSNRFVGLNTEAFF.